What follows describes a single TCR beta chain. Its antigen is undetermined. This sample was included in a study of CXCR3-negative and CXCR3-positive naive CD8 T cells. Broader study findings: Naive CXCR3-negative cells resembled naive CXCR3-positive cells in TRBV-TRBJ usage; memory cells differed.

UMI labels and 5' RACE were used to prepare the TRB cDNA libraries. Following a re-call of the 5' RACE reads, TCRdb has one entry per CDR3 protein and lacks DNA. The sample data list about 81,000 distinct CDR3 sequences. Each CD8+ T cell subset was sorted in triplicate, about 270,000 cells each. Naive CD8+ T cells had a CD45RO-CCR7+CD27+CD95- phenotype. The sequence derives from a human donor in good health. Some clones in this sample may be carry-over from other donors' samples. The specimen sequenced was naive CXCR3- CD8+ T cells from blood. Subset meaning: CD45RO-CCR7+CD27+CD95- naive CD8+ T cells lacking CXCR3 (TNR3-).

The CDR3 reads CASSNMAGQPQHF. The chain employs TRBV7-9 and TRBJ1-5. Per the germline V gene, CDR1 is SEHNR and CDR2 is FQNEAQ (reference sequence). The CDR3 is 13 residues long.